This entry concerns a single T cell receptor beta chain. Its antigen has not been determined. Base-call qualities are not available, and no considerably larger clone is one nucleotide away. Measured from the cysteine to the phenylalanine, the CDR3 is 16 residues long. Only the CDR3 portion is preserved as DNA: 48 bases, with reading frame beginning at the first base. The germline V gene yields MNHEY for CDR1 and SVGEGT for CDR2. Trimming takes 5 bases off V and 4 bases off J; junction bases not matched to a gene: 10. The immunoSEQ Assay was used to sequence TCRbeta CDR3 regions. After extraction, genomic DNA underwent amplification by bias-controlled multiplex PCR, followed by high-throughput sequencing. The source study handled its data this way. Collapsing and filtering of sequences were performed to quantify the absolute abundance of each unique TCRbeta CDR3 region. T cell fraction was estimated by normalizing TCRbeta template counts to usable DNA, with usable DNA measured through amplification of reference genes found in all nucleated cells. Repertoire TCRs were annotated as SARS-CoV-2-specific by exact matching of V gene, CDR3 amino acid sequence and J gene to a known reactive TCR set. MIRA supplied the reference SARS-CoV-2 TCR set, which was filtered for enrichment in COVID-19-positive ImmuneCODE repertoires so that public or cross-reactive TCRs were removed. Using the MIRA antigens, annotated TCRs were further analysed by specific ORF or by position within an ORF. Breadth was defined as annotated unique rearrangements over total unique productive rearrangements; depth was the summed frequency of those rearrangements. Group comparisons of TCR breadth used two-sided Wilcoxon rank-sum tests. TCRdb mirrors the immuneACCESS table, restricted to in-frame sequences. Some clones are absent from its copies; in checked studies, under half trace to an unresolved V gene, and the reason for the others is unknown. V and J calls and clone size are given by that table; D and trimming were obtained from the DNA. Present in this sample are around 370,000 clones, about 85% of which were seen just once. Of the sample, 3% to 4% falls within the top ten clones.

This specimen's treatment or condition label, interpreted: about 20 received Ad26.COV2.S at low or high dose, single or two shots; 5 received placebo; per-sample allocation not given. Repertoires of vaccine and placebo recipients were sequenced from samples taken on day 63 after the first injection. Cohort 1b enrolled 25 to 30 adults aged 18-55 years at a single site in Boston, USA, between 29 July and 7 August 2020. Ad26.COV2.S was a replication-incompetent adenovirus type 26 vector that expressed a prefusion-stabilized SARS-CoV-2 spike protein derived from the original Wuhan strain. The data are from a study of Ad26.COV2.S vaccination and SARS-CoV-2 variants (dated by TCRdb to the early 2020s). The study in broad terms: Donors in the vaccine arm were drawn from COV1001, a phase I-IIa trial of Ad26.COV2.S in healthy adults that was multicentre, randomized, double-blind and placebo-controlled. Ad26.COV2.S was administered intramuscularly at a dose of 5x10^10 or 1x10^11 viral particles, either as one shot or as two shots given 56 days apart. Sequencing of the TCRbeta repertoire served to evaluate the specificity and breadth of SARS-CoV-2-reactive T cell receptors following Ad26.COV2.S vaccination. The TCR-sequenced set comprised approximately 30 samples: some 20 Ad26.COV2.S vaccine recipients, 5 placebo recipients and 8 SARS-CoV-2 convalescent individuals. Participants in the trial were split at random into five groups of five each, receiving low-dose or high-dose Ad26.COV2.S once or twice, or else placebo on both occasions. Investigators did not know the trial group allocation while performing experiments and assessing outcomes. The paper's findings and limits, for the study overall: After vaccination, substantial breadth of spike-specific CD8+ and CD4+ T cell responses was reported. Vaccine and placebo recipients had comparable non-spike TCR breadth, which fits with the vaccine containing only spike. Higher spike-specific TCR breadth was observed in Ad26.COV2.S recipients than in placebo recipients (P = 0.0014). The authors noted that total T cell responses may have been underestimated by the TCR breadth and depth analyses. Comparing responses between vaccine doses or regimens was not something the study was powered to do.

Sequenced here: peripheral blood, sampled in a trial of Ad26.COV2.S vaccine versus placebo. The receptor was isolated from a person aged 18 to 65 who received the Ad26.COV2.S COVID-19 vaccine or a placebo. The sequence links TRBV6-2 or TRBV6-3 to TRBJ2-2; 7 central nucleotides agree with TRBD2. The CDR3 protein: CASSIGAGTGTGELFF. The DNA is TGTGCCAGCAGTATAGGAGCGGGGACGGGCACCGGGGAGCTGTTTTTT.